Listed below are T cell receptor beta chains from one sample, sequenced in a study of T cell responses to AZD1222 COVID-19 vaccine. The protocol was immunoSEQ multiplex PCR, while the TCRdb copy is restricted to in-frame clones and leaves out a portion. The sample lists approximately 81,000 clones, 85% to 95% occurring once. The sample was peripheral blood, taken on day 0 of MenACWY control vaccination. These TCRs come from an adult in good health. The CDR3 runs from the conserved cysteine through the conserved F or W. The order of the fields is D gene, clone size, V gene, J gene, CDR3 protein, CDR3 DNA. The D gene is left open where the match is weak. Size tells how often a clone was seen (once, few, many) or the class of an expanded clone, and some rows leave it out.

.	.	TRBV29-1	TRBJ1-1	CSVEVPPGAAEAFF	TGCAGCGTTGAAGTCCCTCCGGGGGCGGCTGAAGCTTTCTTT
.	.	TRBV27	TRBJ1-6	CASSPQEYNSPLHF	TGTGCCAGCAGTCCACAGGAGTATAATTCACCCCTCCACTTT
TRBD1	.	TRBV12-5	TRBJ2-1	CASGPGQGPDEQFF	TGTGCTAGTGGTCCCGGACAGGGACCCGATGAGCAGTTCTTC
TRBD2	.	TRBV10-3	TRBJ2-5	CAISGGLARGETQYF	TGTGCCATCAGCGGAGGACTAGCCCGCGGTGAGACCCAGTACTTC
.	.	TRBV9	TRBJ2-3	CASSVETDTQYF	TGTGCCAGCAGCGTTGAGACAGATACGCAGTATTTT
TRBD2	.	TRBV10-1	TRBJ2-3	CASTAGSTDTQYF	TGCGCCAGCACAGCGGGGAGCACAGATACGCAGTATTTT
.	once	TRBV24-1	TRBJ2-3	CATSDLHFGGTDTQYF	TGTGCCACCAGTGATTTGCATTTCGGAGGCACAGATACGCAGTATTTT
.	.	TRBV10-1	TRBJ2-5	CASSDPKGRVSQETQYF	TGCGCCAGCAGTGACCCGAAGGGACGGGTGAGCCAAGAGACCCAGTACTTC
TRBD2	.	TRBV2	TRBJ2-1	CASGAGVGNEQFF	TGTGCCAGCGGGGCGGGAGTAGGGAATGAGCAGTTCTTC
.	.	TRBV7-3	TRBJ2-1	CASSLNTDNEQFF	TGTGCCAGCAGCTTAAATACGGACAATGAGCAGTTCTTC
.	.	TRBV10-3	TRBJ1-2	CAISDRTADGYTF	TGTGCCATCAGTGACAGAACGGCGGATGGCTACACCTTC
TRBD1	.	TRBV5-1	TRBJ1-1	CASSFPSTGLDTEAFF	TGCGCCAGCAGCTTCCCCTCGACAGGGTTGGACACTGAAGCTTTCTTT
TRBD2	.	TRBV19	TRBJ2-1	CATLAGSSYNEQFF	TGTGCCACCCTAGCGGGCAGCTCCTACAATGAGCAGTTCTTC
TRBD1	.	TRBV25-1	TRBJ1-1	CASSLSRDRYTEAFF	TGTGCCAGCAGTCTAAGTCGGGACAGATACACTGAAGCTTTCTTT
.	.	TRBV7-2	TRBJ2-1	CASSSGLASSYNEQFF	TGTGCCAGCAGCTCGGGACTCGCCAGCTCCTACAATGAGCAGTTCTTC
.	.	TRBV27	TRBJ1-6	CASSWGPGVTNSPLHF	TGTGCCAGCTCTTGGGGGCCGGGAGTCACCAATTCACCCCTCCACTTT